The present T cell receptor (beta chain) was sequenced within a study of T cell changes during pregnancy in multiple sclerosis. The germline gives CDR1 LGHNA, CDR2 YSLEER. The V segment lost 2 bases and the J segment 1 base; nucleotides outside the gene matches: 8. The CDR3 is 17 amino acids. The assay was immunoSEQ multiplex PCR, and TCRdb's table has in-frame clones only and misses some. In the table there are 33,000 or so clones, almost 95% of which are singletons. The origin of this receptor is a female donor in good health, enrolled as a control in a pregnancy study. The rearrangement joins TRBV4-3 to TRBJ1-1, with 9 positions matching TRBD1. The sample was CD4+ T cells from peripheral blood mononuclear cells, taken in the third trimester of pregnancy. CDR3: CASSQLLQGAGNTEAFF. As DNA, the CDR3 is TGCGCCAGCAGCCAACTACTACAGGGGGCTGGGAACACTGAAGCTTTCTTT.